This T cell receptor (beta chain) emerged from a study of T-cell memory formation after mild COVID-19. Study in general: Most TCR clusters belonged to a single donor. Findings of the study overall: Whether second-wave clones peaking at day 37 were SARS-CoV-2 specific went unconfirmed.

It was 5'RACE with constant-segment primers that produced the TCR alpha and TCR beta cDNA libraries, which carried sample barcodes and UMIs. TCRdb re-called the 5' RACE reads with MiXCR, one entry per CDR3 protein. The table lists about 560,000 distinct CDR3 sequences, about 18% of them singletons, with approximately 8.1% in the top ten. The sample holds a few counts of this clonotype. Its antigen is currently unknown. This CDR3 contains 15 residues. Trimming took 6 bases from V and 3 from J, leaving 14 bases between them. Germline lookup yields CDR1 SNHLY and CDR2 FYNNEI. The chain is built from TRBV2 and TRBJ2-2, with D maybe TRBD1 (6 bases). The sequencing sample was made of PBMCs or a T cell subset sorted from them (not recorded which). The origin of this receptor is an adult woman who had mild COVID-19 (a few samples of this study predate the infection). Cell type and time point are not known. The CDR3 here is CASRRGTTDTGELFF. The CDR3 DNA sequence: TGTGCCAGCAGGAGGGGGACGACGGACACCGGGGAGCTGTTTTTT.